This TCR beta chain appears in the sequencing data of a study of radiation and T cells in renal cell carcinoma. Whole-study findings and limits: Top tumor clonotypes rose in blood 2 weeks post-radiation, then contracted. Pretreatment tumor biopsies were lacking, so baseline clonotypes are unknown.

Time point noted: blood 4 weeks post-SBRT, at nephrectomy. Treatment denoted: 15 Gy SBRT to primary tumor, nephrectomy 4 weeks later. Nephrectomy followed 15 Gy stereotactic body radiation by 4 weeks. This clone occurred a few times. Antigen: not known. The protocol was immunoSEQ multiplex PCR, while the TCRdb copy is restricted to in-frame clones and leaves out a portion. The sample has 80,000 or so clones; roughly nine tenths are singletons. CDR3 length equals 16 residues. The germline V gene encodes CDR1 MDHEN and CDR2 SYDVKM. Losses at the gene ends were 4 bases for V and 4 bases for J; bases not matched to a gene: 6.

The genes are TRBV28 and TRBJ1-6; TRBD1 agrees at 8 bases. Here the sequenced sample was blood, taken from a patient whose treatment included radiotherapy and nephrectomy. The clonotype was recovered from a woman in her 70s with renal cell carcinoma. CDR3 DNA sequence: TGTGCCAGCAGTTCAGGGGGCGCTCGGTATAATTCACCCCTCCACTTT. It encodes CASSSGGARYNSPLHF.